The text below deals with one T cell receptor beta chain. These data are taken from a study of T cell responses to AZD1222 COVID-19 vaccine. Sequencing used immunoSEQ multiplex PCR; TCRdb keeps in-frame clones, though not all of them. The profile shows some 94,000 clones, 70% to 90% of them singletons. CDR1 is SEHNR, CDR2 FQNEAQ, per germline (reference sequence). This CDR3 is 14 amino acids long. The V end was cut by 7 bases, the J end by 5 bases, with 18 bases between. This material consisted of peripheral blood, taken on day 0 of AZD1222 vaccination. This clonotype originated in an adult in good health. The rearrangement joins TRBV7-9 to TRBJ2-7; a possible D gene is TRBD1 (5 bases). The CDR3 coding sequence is TGTGCCAGCACCCTTGGGGCAGGGCACAACGAGCAGTACTTC. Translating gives CASTLGAGHNEQYF.